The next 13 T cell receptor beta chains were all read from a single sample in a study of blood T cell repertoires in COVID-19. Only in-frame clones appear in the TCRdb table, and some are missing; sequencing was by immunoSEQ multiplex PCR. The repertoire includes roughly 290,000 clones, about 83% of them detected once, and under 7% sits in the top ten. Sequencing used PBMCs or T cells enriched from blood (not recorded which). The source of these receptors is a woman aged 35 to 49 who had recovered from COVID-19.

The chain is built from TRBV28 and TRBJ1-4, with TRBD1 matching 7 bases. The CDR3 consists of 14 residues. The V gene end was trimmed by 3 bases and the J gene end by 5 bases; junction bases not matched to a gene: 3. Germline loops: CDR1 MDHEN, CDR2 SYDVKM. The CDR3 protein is CASSLTGHNEKLFF. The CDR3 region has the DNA TGTGCCAGCAGTTTGACAGGGCACAATGAAAAACTGTTTTTT.

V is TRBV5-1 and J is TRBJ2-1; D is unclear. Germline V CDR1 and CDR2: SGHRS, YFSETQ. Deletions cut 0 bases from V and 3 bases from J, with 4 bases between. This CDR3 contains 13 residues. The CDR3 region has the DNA TGCGCCAGCAGCTTGGCTAGCTACAATGAGCAGTTCTTC. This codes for CASSLASYNEQFF.

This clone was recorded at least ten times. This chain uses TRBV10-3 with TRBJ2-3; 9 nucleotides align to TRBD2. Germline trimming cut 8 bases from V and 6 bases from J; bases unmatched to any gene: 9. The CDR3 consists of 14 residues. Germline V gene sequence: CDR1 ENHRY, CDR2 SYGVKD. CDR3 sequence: CAIALAGPSDTQYF. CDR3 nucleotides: TGTGCCATCGCCCTAGCGGGGCCCTCGGATACGCAGTATTTT.

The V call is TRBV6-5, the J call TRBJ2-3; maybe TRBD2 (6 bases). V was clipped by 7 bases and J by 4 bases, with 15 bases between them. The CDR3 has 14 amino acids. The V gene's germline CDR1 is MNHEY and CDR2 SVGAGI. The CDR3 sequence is CASTFDGRADTQYF. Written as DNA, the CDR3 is TGTGCCAGCACCTTCGACGGGAGAGCAGATACGCAGTATTTT.

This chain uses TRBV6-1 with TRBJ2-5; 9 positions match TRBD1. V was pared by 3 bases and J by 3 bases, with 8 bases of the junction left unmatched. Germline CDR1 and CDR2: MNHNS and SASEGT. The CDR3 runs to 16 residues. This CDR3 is CASSEISGTGKETQYF. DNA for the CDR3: TGTGCCAGCAGTGAGATATCCGGGACAGGGAAAGAGACCCAGTACTTC.

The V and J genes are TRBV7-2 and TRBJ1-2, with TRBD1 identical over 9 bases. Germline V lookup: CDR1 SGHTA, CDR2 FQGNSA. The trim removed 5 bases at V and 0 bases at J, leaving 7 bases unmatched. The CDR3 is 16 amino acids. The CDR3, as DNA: TGTGCCAGCAGCCCCCGTTGGACAGGGGCTAACTATGGCTACACCTTC. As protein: CASSPRWTGANYGYTF. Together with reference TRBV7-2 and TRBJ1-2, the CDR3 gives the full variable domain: GAGVSQSPSNKVTEKGKDVELRCDPISGHTALYWYRQSLGQGLEFLIYFQGNSAPDKSGLPSDRFSAERTGGSVSTLTIQRTQQEDSAVYLCASSPRWTGANYGYTFGSGTRLTVV.

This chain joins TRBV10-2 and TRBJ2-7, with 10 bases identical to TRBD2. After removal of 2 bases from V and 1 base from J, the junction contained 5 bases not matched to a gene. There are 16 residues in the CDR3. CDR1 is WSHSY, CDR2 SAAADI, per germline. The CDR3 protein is CASSEASGSSSYEQYF. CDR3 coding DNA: TGCGCCAGCAGTGAGGCTAGCGGGAGTTCTTCCTACGAGCAGTACTTC.

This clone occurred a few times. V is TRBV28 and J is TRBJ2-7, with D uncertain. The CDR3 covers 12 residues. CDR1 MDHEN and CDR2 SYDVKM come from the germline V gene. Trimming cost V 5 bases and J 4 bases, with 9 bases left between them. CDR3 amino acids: CASSTDGYEQYF. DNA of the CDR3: TGTGCCAGCAGTACCGACGGGTACGAGCAGTACTTC.

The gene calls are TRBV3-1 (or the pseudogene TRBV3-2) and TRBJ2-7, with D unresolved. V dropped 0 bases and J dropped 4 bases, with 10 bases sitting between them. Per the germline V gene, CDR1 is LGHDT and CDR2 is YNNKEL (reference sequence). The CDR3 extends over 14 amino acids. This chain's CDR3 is CASSQEDLGYEQYF. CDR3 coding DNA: TGTGCCAGCAGCCAAGAAGACTTAGGATACGAGCAGTACTTC.

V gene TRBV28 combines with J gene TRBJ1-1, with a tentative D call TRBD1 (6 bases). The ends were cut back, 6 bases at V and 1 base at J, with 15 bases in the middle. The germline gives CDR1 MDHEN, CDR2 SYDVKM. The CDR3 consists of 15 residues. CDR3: CASSQHRVWNTEAFF. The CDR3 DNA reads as TGTGCCAGCAGCCAACACAGGGTCTGGAACACTGAAGCTTTCTTT.

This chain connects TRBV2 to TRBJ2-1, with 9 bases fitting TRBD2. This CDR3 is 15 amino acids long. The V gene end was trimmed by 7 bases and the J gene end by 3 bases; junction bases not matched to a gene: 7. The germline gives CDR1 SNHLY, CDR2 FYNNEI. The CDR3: CASNQAGGIYNEQFF. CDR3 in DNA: TGTGCCAGCAACCAAGCGGGAGGTATCTACAATGAGCAGTTCTTC.

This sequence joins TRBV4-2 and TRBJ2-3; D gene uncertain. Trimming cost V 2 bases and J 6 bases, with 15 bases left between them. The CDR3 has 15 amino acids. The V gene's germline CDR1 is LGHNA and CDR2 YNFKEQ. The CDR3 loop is CASSQTSPAGDTQYF. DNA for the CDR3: TGTGCCAGCAGCCAAACCAGTCCGGCCGGGGATACGCAGTATTTT.

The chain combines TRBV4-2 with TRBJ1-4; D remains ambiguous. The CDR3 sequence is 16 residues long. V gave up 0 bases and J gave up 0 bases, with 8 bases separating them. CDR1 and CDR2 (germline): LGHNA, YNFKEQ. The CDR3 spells CASSQDSGTTNEKLFF. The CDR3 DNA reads TGTGCCAGCAGCCAAGATTCCGGGACAACTAATGAAAAACTGTTTTTT.